This T cell receptor (beta chain) was identified in a study of T cells in Graves' hyperthyroidism and ophthalmopathy. Findings of the study overall: Ophthalmopathy prediction by the model preceded onset by a median roughly 6 months.

This CDR3 has 15 amino acids. Trimming pared 5 bases from V and 3 bases from J, leaving 17 bases between. The germline CDR1 and CDR2 sequences are SNHLY and FYNNEI. The PBMCs studied were ones that came from about 10 ml fresh peripheral blood. In this sample, this clonotype turned up many times. The antigen is undetermined. The source material, RNA transcripts, was used to amplify TCR beta CDR3 regions. In the first-round RT-PCR of the TCR CDR3, the HTBI primer set was used. TCRdb processed the multiplex PCR reads anew with MiXCR; each CDR3 protein has one entry. The data contain over 400,000 distinct CDR3 sequences, roughly 14% of them seen just once; the ten biggest clones take up approximately 13%.

The V gene is TRBV2, the J gene TRBJ2-7, with D tentatively TRBD1 or TRBD2 (5 bases each). The clonotype comes from a man younger than 30 with Graves' ophthalmopathy. Sequenced sample: blood. The CDR3 region is CASSRSRDGVYEQYF. The CDR3, as DNA: TGTGCCAGCAGTAGGAGTCGGGACGGAGTCTACGAGCAGTACTTC.